Listed below are T cell receptor beta chains from one sample, sequenced in a study of blood T cell repertoires in COVID-19. The repertoire was sequenced with immunoSEQ multiplex PCR; TCRdb's copy has only in-frame clones and lacks some. The sample lists 95,000 to 150,000 clones, roughly 90% seen once, with around 4% in the top ten. The source material was peripheral blood. These receptors all stem from a man in his forties with acute or convalescent COVID-19. Each CDR3 is given with its conserved first and last residue. For some rows the clone size is stated as once, few or many, or as a class when expanded; others skip it.

TRBV7-2	-	TRBJ1-1	CASSLVQGGEAFF
TRBV30	-	TRBJ1-2	CAWSRGANYGYTF
TRBV6-1	-	TRBJ2-2	CASSEGAAGELFF
TRBV5-6	-	TRBJ2-7	CASSLARGIYEQYF
TRBV7-9	-	TRBJ1-1	CASSSGTGGLGTEAFF
TRBV9	-	TRBJ2-1	CASSVSGDNEQFF
TRBV5-1	-	TRBJ2-1	CASSLSGSGTYNEQFF
TRBV11-3	-	TRBJ2-2	CASSTGTLNTGELFF
TRBV3-1/TRBV3-2	few	TRBJ1-5	CASSQGQRQGGQPQHF
TRBV3-1/TRBV3-2	-	TRBJ1-1	CASSQDLGRNTEAFF
TRBV11-2	once	TRBJ2-1	CASSLLGGASYNEQFF
TRBV10-3	few	TRBJ1-3	CAISPHSSSGNTIYF
TRBV7-3	-	TRBJ1-1	CASSLDRANTEAFF
TRBV3-1/TRBV3-2	-	TRBJ2-1	CASSYGQAQFF
TRBV10-2	-	TRBJ1-1	CASSGQGDEAFF
TRBV5-4	-	TRBJ1-6	CASSTLRSSYNSPLHF
TRBV19	-	TRBJ2-5	CASSMRTGTTVTQYF
TRBV7-2	-	TRBJ2-3	CASSGARGPSTDTQYF
TRBV15	few	TRBJ2-3	CATSARLAGGTDTQYF
TRBV5-5	-	TRBJ2-7	CASSPYTGGYEQYF
TRBV3-1/TRBV3-2	-	TRBJ2-1	CASSRNPLARSYNEQFF
TRBV18	-	TRBJ2-7	CASSPERPSSYEQYF
TRBV11-3	few	TRBJ2-3	CASSLTGTDTQYF
TRBV4-3	-	TRBJ2-2	CASSQDLLAGSTGELFF
TRBV5-6	-	TRBJ2-5	CASSQGLYQETQYF
TRBV9	-	TRBJ2-2	CASSVDHLAGGAGELFF
TRBV27	-	TRBJ2-3	CASGQGVTPDTDTQYF
TRBV29-1	few	TRBJ1-2	CSVVDRVGYTF